The clone carrying this TCR beta chain was detected a few times. Here immunoSEQ multiplex PCR was the method, and the copy in TCRdb shows in-frame clones only, minus some. The data contain around 160,000 clones, about 91% of them singletons. The entry originates in a study of T cell responses to AZD1222 COVID-19 vaccine. The CDR3 sequence is 19 residues long. From germline, CDR1 is SGHRS and CDR2 YFSETQ. J was trimmed by 0 bases and V by 4 bases; bases with no gene match: 14. This TCR was recovered from an adult in good health. This specimen was peripheral blood, taken on day 0 of AZD1222 vaccination. The rearrangement uses TRBV5-1 and TRBJ2-3, with TRBD2 matching 10 bases. CDR3 sequence (DNA): TGCGCCAGCAGCACACAACGAGGGTCTAGCGGGGGCAGCACAGATACGCAGTATTTT. Translating it yields CASSTQRGSSGGSTDTQYF.